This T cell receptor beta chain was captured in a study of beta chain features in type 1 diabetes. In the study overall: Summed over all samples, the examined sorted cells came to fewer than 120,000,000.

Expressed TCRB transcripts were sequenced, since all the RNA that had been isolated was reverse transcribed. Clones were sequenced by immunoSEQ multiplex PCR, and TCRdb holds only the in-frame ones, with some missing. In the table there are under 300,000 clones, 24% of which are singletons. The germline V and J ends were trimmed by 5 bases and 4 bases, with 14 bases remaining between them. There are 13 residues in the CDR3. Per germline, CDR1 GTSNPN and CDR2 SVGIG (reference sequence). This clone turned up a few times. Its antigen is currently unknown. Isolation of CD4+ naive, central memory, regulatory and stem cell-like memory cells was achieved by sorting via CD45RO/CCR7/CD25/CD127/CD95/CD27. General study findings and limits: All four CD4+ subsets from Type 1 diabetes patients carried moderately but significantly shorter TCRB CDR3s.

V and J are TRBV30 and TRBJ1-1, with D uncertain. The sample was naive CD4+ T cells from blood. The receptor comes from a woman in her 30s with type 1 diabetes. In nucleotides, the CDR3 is TGTGCCTGGGGACTTTTTAGGGCCACTGAAGCTTTCTTT. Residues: CAWGLFRATEAFF.